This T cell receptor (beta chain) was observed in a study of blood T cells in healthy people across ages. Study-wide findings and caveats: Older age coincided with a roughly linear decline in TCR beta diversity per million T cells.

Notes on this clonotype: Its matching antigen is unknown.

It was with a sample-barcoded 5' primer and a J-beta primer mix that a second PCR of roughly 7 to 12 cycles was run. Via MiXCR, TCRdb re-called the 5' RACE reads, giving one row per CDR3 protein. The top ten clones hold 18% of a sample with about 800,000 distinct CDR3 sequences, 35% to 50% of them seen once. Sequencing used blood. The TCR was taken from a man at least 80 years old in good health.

The CDR3 spells CASSSSRAEAYEQYF. The CDR3 DNA reads as TGTGCCAGCAGTTCCTCGAGGGCAGAAGCCTACGAGCAGTACTTC. The chain has TRBV28 and TRBJ2-7; tentative D call: TRBD2 (5 bases). Looked up from germline, CDR1 is MDHEN and CDR2 is SYDVKM. V was pared by 4 bases and J by 2 bases, with 15 bases between. CDR3 length equals 15 residues.